A selection of T cell receptor beta chains follows, all from one sample in a study of OX40 agonist ivuxolimab in advanced cancers. Repertoires were generated with immunoSEQ multiplex PCR, while TCRdb's copy carries only in-frame clones and drops some. Of about 110,000 clones detected, more than 85% appear once; the ten largest clones hold roughly 1.1%. This material consisted of CD4+ or CD8+ T cells sorted from blood, taken in a trial of the OX40 agonist ivuxolimab. The receptors derive from an adult with an advanced solid tumor such as melanoma, head and neck, liver or kidney cancer. Each CDR3 is given with its conserved first and last residue. A D gene is named only where the DNA matches it firmly. Clone size appears in some rows only: once, few, many, or a class for an expanded clone.

clone size	D gene	V gene	J gene	CDR3 protein	CDR3 DNA
-	-	TRBV5-4	TRBJ2-3	CASSLAMDTQYF	TGTGCCAGCAGCTTGGCAATGGATACGCAGTATTTT
-	-	TRBV28	TRBJ2-5	CASSIYGETQYF	TGTGCCAGCAGTATATATGGGGAGACCCAGTACTTC
-	-	TRBV6-1	TRBJ1-1	CASSETGGRRTEAFF	TGTGCCAGCAGTGAAACTGGGGGGAGGCGGACTGAAGCTTTCTTT
-	TRBD1	TRBV6-5	TRBJ2-7	CASSRTGTGFDEQYF	TGTGCCAGCAGTCGTACCGGGACAGGGTTCGACGAGCAGTACTTC
few	-	TRBV6-6	TRBJ1-2	CASSYGPLRGYTF	TGTGCCAGCAGTTACGGTCCACTGCGGGGCTACACCTTC
-	-	TRBV7-3	TRBJ2-3	CASSLRGPGAVSSTDTQYF	TGTGCCAGCAGCTTAAGGGGGCCCGGGGCCGTTTCTAGCACAGATACGCAGTATTTT
-	TRBD1	TRBV6-5	TRBJ2-3	CASSSQGMSTDTQYF	TGTGCCAGCAGCTCACAGGGGATGAGCACAGATACGCAGTATTTT
-	-	TRBV28	TRBJ1-2	CASRLSLGGYTF	TGTGCCAGCAGACTCTCCCTAGGGGGCTACACCTTC
-	-	TRBV7-9	TRBJ1-4	CASSLGGSEKLFF	TGTGCCAGCAGCCTTGGGGGCAGTGAAAAACTGTTTTTT
-	-	TRBV2	TRBJ2-2	CASKAQALPHTGELFF	TGTGCCAGCAAGGCCCAGGCCCTCCCCCACACCGGGGAGCTGTTTTTT
-	-	TRBV6-1	TRBJ1-5	CALGVGQGPQHF	TGTGCCCTGGGGGTAGGGCAGGGGCCCCAGCATTTT
-	-	TRBV28	TRBJ1-2	CASTRSGVFDGYTF	TGTGCCAGCACCCGAAGCGGGGTGTTCGATGGCTACACCTTC
-	-	TRBV11-3	TRBJ1-1	CASSLGQNRMNTEAFF	TGTGCCAGCAGCCTAGGACAGAACCGCATGAACACTGAAGCTTTCTTT
-	-	TRBV27	TRBJ2-7	CASALVPSEQYF	TGTGCCAGCGCGCTAGTACCGTCCGAGCAGTACTTC
-	TRBD2	TRBV4-2	TRBJ2-7	CASSQDSGLIAGDSYEQYF	TGTGCCAGCAGCCAAGATTCGGGCCTTATAGCGGGAGATTCCTACGAGCAGTACTTC
-	TRBD1	TRBV6-4	TRBJ1-2	CASSDSNRGVSYTF	TGTGCCAGCAGTGACTCGAACAGGGGGGTTAGCTACACCTTC
-	-	TRBV7-3	TRBJ2-3	CASSLSGADTQYF	TGTGCCAGCAGCTTAAGCGGGGCAGATACGCAGTATTTT
-	TRBD2	TRBV7-2	TRBJ2-1	CASSFGSAGGIEQFF	TGTGCCAGCAGCTTTGGATCAGCGGGAGGAATCGAGCAGTTCTTC
-	TRBD2	TRBV15	TRBJ2-1	CATSRLAGYNEQFF	TGTGCCACCTCCAGACTAGCGGGATACAATGAGCAGTTCTTC
-	TRBD2	TRBV9	TRBJ2-7	CASSVGGRAYEQYF	TGTGCCAGCAGCGTGGGCGGGAGGGCGTACGAGCAGTACTTC
-	-	TRBV2	TRBJ1-3	CASSETPGNTIYF	TGTGCCAGCAGTGAGACTCCTGGAAACACCATATATTTT
-	-	TRBV6-6	TRBJ1-1	CASSPAGNTEAFF	TGTGCCAGCAGCCCGGCAGGGAACACTGAAGCTTTCTTT
once	-	TRBV19	TRBJ2-3	CASMSWSGESYTDTQYF	TGTGCCAGTATGTCGTGGTCGGGGGAGTCCTACACAGATACGCAGTATTTT
-	-	TRBV9	TRBJ2-3	CASSVALLGRDGSTDTQYF	TGTGCCAGCAGCGTAGCCTTGTTAGGGCGGGACGGAAGCACAGATACGCAGTATTTT
-	-	TRBV27	TRBJ2-7	CASSPQGRFSYEQYF	TGTGCCAGCAGTCCCCAAGGAAGGTTCTCCTACGAGCAGTACTTC
once	TRBD2	TRBV5-4	TRBJ2-7	CASSGGLAENYEQYF	TGTGCCAGCAGCGGGGGACTAGCGGAGAACTACGAGCAGTACTTC
-	TRBD2	TRBV7-2	TRBJ2-7	CASSLGLVSATEQYF	TGTGCCAGCAGCTTGGGACTAGTCTCTGCTACCGAGCAGTACTTC
-	TRBD2	TRBV11-2	TRBJ2-1	CASSLISSGARRSEQFF	TGTGCCAGCAGCTTGATTTCTAGCGGAGCCCGTCGGAGTGAGCAGTTCTTC
-	-	TRBV27	TRBJ1-1	CASSPPGLRDTEAFF	TGTGCCAGCAGTCCACCGGGACTTAGGGACACTGAAGCTTTCTTT
-	-	TRBV18	TRBJ2-7	CASSPDALAYEQYF	TGTGCCAGCTCACCAGATGCTCTTGCATACGAGCAGTACTTC
-	TRBD1	TRBV29-1	TRBJ1-4	CSLTPTGVNEKLFF	TGCAGCTTGACCCCCACAGGGGTTAATGAAAAACTGTTTTTT
-	TRBD2	TRBV5-4	TRBJ2-6	CASSLGPAGPSSGANVLTF	TGTGCCAGCAGCTTGGGGCCAGCGGGACCCTCCTCTGGGGCCAACGTCCTGACTTTC
-	TRBD1	TRBV4-3	TRBJ1-2	CASSPGLGQRYGYTF	TGCGCCAGCAGCCCAGGATTGGGACAGCGCTATGGCTACACCTTC
-	TRBD1	TRBV14	TRBJ2-3	CASSPRTGSTDTQYF	TGTGCCAGCAGCCCTAGGACAGGGAGCACAGATACGCAGTATTTT
-	-	TRBV10-3	TRBJ2-7	CAISPGSFPNEQYF	TGTGCCATCAGCCCCGGCTCCTTCCCCAACGAGCAGTACTTC
-	-	TRBV5-1	TRBJ2-7	CASSLFIGEGISYEQYF	TGCGCCAGCAGCTTGTTTATAGGGGAAGGGATCTCCTACGAGCAGTACTTC
-	TRBD2	TRBV14	TRBJ2-7	CASSPPSGRVYEQYF	TGTGCCAGCAGCCCCCCAAGCGGGAGAGTCTACGAGCAGTACTTC
-	TRBD2	TRBV7-2	TRBJ2-1	CASRAGEGNEQFF	TGTGCCAGCCGAGCGGGAGAGGGAAATGAGCAGTTCTTC
few	-	TRBV6-4	TRBJ1-2	CASSAGQGAYGYTF	TGTGCCAGCAGTGCAGGGCAGGGAGCATATGGCTACACCTTC